These 32 T cell receptor beta chains originate from one sample sequenced in a study of T cells in Graves' hyperthyroidism and ophthalmopathy. It was RNA transcripts that yielded the amplified TCR beta CDR3 regions. The TCR CDR3 was amplified in a first-round RT-PCR using the HTBI primer set. TCRdb fed the multiplex PCR reads into MiXCR, producing one record per CDR3 protein. The data hold about 510,000 distinct CDR3 sequences, with approximately 48% observed a single time. What was sequenced was peripheral blood or thyroid tissue (not recorded which). The receptor source for this set is an adult woman with Graves' disease, either hyperthyroidism or ophthalmopathy (not recorded which).

This rearrangement joins TRBV19 to TRBJ1-4, with no clear D. From germline, CDR1 is LNHDA and CDR2 SQIVND (reference sequence). Trimming left V 6 bases short and J 1 base short, with 9 bases between. The CDR3 length is 14 residues. CDR3 in amino acids: CASRMGRTNEKLFF. The CDR3 coding sequence is TGTGCCAGTAGAATGGGGAGAACTAATGAAAAACTGTTTTTT.

Concerning this clonotype: A much larger clone lies one base from this, so it may be a read error. The chain uses TRBV20-1 and TRBJ2-7; no clear D gene. There are 14 residues in the CDR3. Germline CDR1 is DFQATT and CDR2 is SNEGSKA (reference sequence). The CDR3 DNA reads TGCAGTGCTACTAACATTACCCGAGCCTACGAGCGGTACTTC. Translated: CSATNITRAYERYF.

The chain is built from TRBV19 and TRBJ2-7, with D perhaps matching TRBD1 (5 bases). Trimming took off 3 bases at V and 2 bases at J, with 11 bases between the two ends. This CDR3 has 14 amino acids. Germline assignment: CDR1 LNHDA and CDR2 SQIVND (reference sequence). The CDR3 loop reads CASSIGRGAYEQYF. The CDR3 bases are TGTGCCAGTAGTATCGGTAGGGGCGCCTACGAGCAGTACTTC.

The chain carries TRBV7-8 and TRBJ2-3; TRBD2 agrees at 14 bases. Unmatched junction bases numbered 6, after V lost 4 bases and J lost 3 bases. This CDR3 contains 17 residues. The V gene's germline CDR1 is SGHVS and CDR2 FQNEAQ. In DNA, the CDR3 is TGTGCCAGCAGCTCTGGAGGACTAGCGGGAGGAACAGATACGCAGTATTTT. Translating it yields CASSSGGLAGGTDTQYF.

The chain is built from TRBV7-8 and TRBJ1-4; D remains unclear. Germline CDR1 and CDR2: SGHVS and FQNEAQ. The V end was cut by 10 bases, the J end by 7 bases, with 4 bases between. The length of the CDR3 is 9 residues. The DNA for the CDR3 is TGTGCCAACCTTGAAAAACTGTTTTTT. Its protein is CANLEKLFF. The variable domain in full, with the rest retrieved from reference TRBV7-8 and TRBJ1-4, is GAGVSQSPRYKVAKRGQDVALRCDPISGHVSLFWYQQALGQGPEFLTYFQNEAQLDKSGLPSDRFFAERPEGSVSTLKIQRTQQEDSAVYLCANLEKLFFGSGTQLSVL.

The chain employs TRBV10-3 and TRBJ1-1, with D possibly TRBD1 on 6 matching bases. Trimming took off 5 bases at V and 5 bases at J, with 15 bases between the two ends. Germline lookup yields CDR1 ENHRY and CDR2 SYGVKD. The CDR3 covers 14 residues. The CDR3 loop is CAISPGVQATEAFF. The CDR3, as DNA: TGTGCCATCAGTCCAGGGGTTCAGGCTACTGAAGCTTTCTTT.

The J gene is TRBJ2-5, the V gene TRBV15; the D call may be TRBD1 or TRBD2 (6 bases each). This CDR3 spans 15 amino acids. In germline, CDR1 is LNHNV, CDR2 YYDKDF (reference sequence). The V end lost 0 bases, the J end lost 5 bases, and 13 bases lay between the germline ends. CDR3 sequence reads: CATSRDGGGRETQYF. CDR3 sequence (DNA): TGTGCCACCAGCAGAGACGGAGGGGGAAGGGAGACCCAGTACTTC.

This clonotype was counted at least ten times. This chain connects TRBV20-1 to TRBJ1-6, with 8 nucleotides matching TRBD1. The CDR3 totals 14 residues. After removal of 5 bases from V and 10 bases from J, the junction contained 10 bases not matched to a gene. CDR1 DFQATT and CDR2 SNEGSKA come from the germline V gene (reference sequence). The CDR3 DNA sequence: TGCAGTGCTGCCGGACAGGGAGGTACATCACCCCTCCACTTT. This codes for CSAAGQGGTSPLHF.

This clonotype appeared many times. The chain uses TRBV20-1 and TRBJ1-5; D is ambiguous. This CDR3 is built from 13 residues. The V end lost 5 bases, the J end lost 4 bases, and 12 bases lay between the germline ends. The germline CDR1 and CDR2 sequences are DFQATT and SNEGSKA (reference sequence). The CDR3 sequence is CSAAQVTNQPQHF. The CDR3 nucleotides are TGCAGTGCTGCTCAAGTAACAAATCAGCCCCAGCATTTT.

Ten or more counts support this clonotype. The chain links TRBV5-8 to TRBJ1-1, with 9 bases that match TRBD1. This CDR3 comprises 12 residues. Germline CDR1 SGHTS, CDR2 YDEGEE. Trimming cost V 3 bases and J 11 bases; bases outside gene matches: 5. In DNA form, the CDR3 reads TGTGCCAGCAGCTCGAGGACAGGGGATGCTTTCTTT. Protein sequence: CASSSRTGDAFF.

At least ten counts were recorded for this clonotype. V usage is TRBV20-1 and J usage is TRBJ2-5; D gene uncertain. The V gene's germline CDR1 is DFQATT and CDR2 SNEGSKA (reference sequence). The CDR3 covers 11 residues. Trimming shortened V by 3 bases and J by 5 bases, and 7 bases separated the two germline ends. CDR3 sequence: CSASSRETQYF. As DNA, the CDR3 is TGCAGTGCTAGTAGCAGGGAGACCCAGTACTTC.

The J gene is TRBJ2-7, the V gene TRBV7-9, with 8 nucleotides matching TRBD1. Germline V gene data show CDR1 as SEHNR and CDR2 as FQNEAQ (reference sequence). The CDR3 runs 16 residues. V was pared by 5 bases and J by 4 bases, with 13 bases of the junction left unmatched. The CDR3, as DNA: TGTGCCAGCAGCATAGATGCGAACAGGGGGGAATACGAGCAGTACTTC. Residues: CASSIDANRGEYEQYF. The full variable domain, with the rest looked up from reference TRBV7-9 and TRBJ2-7, is DTGVSQNPRHKITKRGQNVTFRCDPISEHNRLYWYRQTLGQGPEFLTYFQNEAQLEKSRLLSDRFSAERPKGSFSTLEIQRTEQGDSAMYLCASSIDANRGEYEQYFGPGTRLTVT.

The chain has TRBV5-1 and TRBJ2-7, with D perhaps TRBD1 or TRBD2 (5 bases each). The CDR3 is 16 residues long. The V end was cut by 1 base, the J end by 3 bases, with 17 bases between. The V gene's germline CDR1 is SGHRS and CDR2 YFSETQ. This CDR3 reads CASSLRERDQSYEQYF. The CDR3 DNA reads TGCGCCAGCAGCTTGAGGGAGAGGGACCAAAGCTACGAGCAGTACTTC. The full variable domain, rest sourced from reference TRBV5-1 and TRBJ2-7, is KAGVTQTPRYLIKTRGQQVTLSCSPISGHRSVSWYQQTPGQGLQFLFEYFSETQRNKGNFPGRFSGRQFSNSRSEMNVSTLELGDSALYLCASSLRERDQSYEQYFGPGTRLTVT.

This clonotype came up a few times. V gene TRBV20-1 combines with J gene TRBJ2-7; 7 bases map to TRBD1. Germline V gives CDR1 DFQATT, CDR2 SNEGSKA (reference sequence). Trimming removed 6 bases from V and 3 bases from J; junction bases left unmatched: 8. The CDR3 is 13 residues long. CDR3 sequence (DNA): TGCAGTGCCAACGTTGGGACAGACTACGAGCAGTACTTC. This encodes CSANVGTDYEQYF.

This clonotype was picked up a small number of times. This sequence joins TRBV10-3 and TRBJ2-2; no clear D. V gave up 0 bases and J gave up 4 bases, with 12 bases separating them. Germline lookup yields CDR1 ENHRY and CDR2 SYGVKD. The CDR3 consists of 16 residues. For the CDR3, the DNA is TGTGCCATCAGTGAGTCCAGTCCCAGAGGCACCGGGGAGCTGTTTTTT. Translating gives CAISESSPRGTGELFF.

As for this clonotype: An end of the junction does not agree with germline; a read error may underlie this. The chain joins TRBV2 to TRBJ2-6, with D uncertain. The CDR3 is made up of 10 amino acids. The germline V gene has CDR1 SNHLY and CDR2 FYNNEI. CDR3: CASSDRIGAF. CDR3 bases: TGTGCCAGCAGCGATCGTATCGGAGCTTTC.

This clonotype appeared many times. The rearrangement links TRBV29-1 to TRBJ1-2, with unresolved D. The CDR3 contains 8 residues. The germline V gene encodes CDR1 SQVTM and CDR2 ANQGSEA. CDR3 coding DNA: TGCACCGCGGGGGGCTACACCTTC. Its translation: CTAGGYTF.

The chain joins TRBV15 to TRBJ1-2, with D maybe TRBD1 (5 bases). The CDR3 is made up of 14 amino acids. V was cut by 0 bases and J by 8 bases, with 13 bases left in between. In germline, CDR1 is LNHNV, CDR2 YYDKDF (reference sequence). CDR3 nucleotides: TGTGCCACCAGCAGAGAAACGGTTGCAGGGGGCTACACCTTC. Amino acid sequence: CATSRETVAGGYTF.

The V call is TRBV10-3, the J call TRBJ2-7; D is ambiguous. The ends were cut back, 3 bases at V and 2 bases at J, with 8 bases in the middle. The CDR3 length is 13 residues. Germline values: CDR1 ENHRY, CDR2 SYGVKD. The CDR3 protein is CAISDSGPYEQYF. In DNA form, the CDR3 reads TGTGCCATCAGTGATTCCGGGCCCTACGAGCAGTACTTC.

The rearrangement joins TRBV25-1 to TRBJ1-3; maybe TRBD1 (5 bases). Looked up from germline, CDR1 is MGHDK and CDR2 is SYGVNS. Deletions cut 7 bases from V and 7 bases from J, with 14 bases between. The CDR3 sequence is 13 residues long. The CDR3 here is CASTGGTLNTIYF. The CDR3 DNA sequence: TGTGCCAGCACTGGGGGGACCCTGAACACCATATATTTT.

This clonotype was seen at least ten times. The CDR3 coding sequence is TGTGCCAGCAGGGGCAGGGGGCGAAATCAGCCCCAGCATTTT. Protein sequence: CASRGRGRNQPQHF. The V gene is TRBV7-2, the J gene TRBJ1-5, with 8 bases that match TRBD1. This CDR3 is built from 14 residues. J gave up 4 bases and V 6 bases, and 5 bases lay outside the gene matches. Germline lookup yields CDR1 SGHTA and CDR2 FQGNSA.

This clonotype has only a few counts. V is TRBV7-9 and J is TRBJ1-2; 7 bases are shared with TRBD1. Germline CDR1 and CDR2: SEHNR and FQNEAQ (reference sequence). The CDR3 loop spans 13 amino acids. With V trimmed by 7 bases and J by 8 bases, 10 bases remained unmatched. The CDR3 DNA reads as TGTGCCAGCAACCCCGGGACAGCTGGGGGCTACACCTTC. Encoded protein: CASNPGTAGGYTF. The full variable domain, in which reference TRBV7-9 and TRBJ1-2 provide the parts outside the CDR3, is DTGVSQNPRHKITKRGQNVTFRCDPISEHNRLYWYRQTLGQGPEFLTYFQNEAQLEKSRLLSDRFSAERPKGSFSTLEIQRTEQGDSAMYLCASNPGTAGGYTFGSGTRLTVV.

Points on this clonotype: A read error is possible here, since a much larger clone lies one base away. V is TRBV10-3 and J is TRBJ1-1; D ambiguous. The length of the CDR3 is 14 residues. V lost 5 bases to trimming and J lost 4 bases, with 14 bases between them. CDR1 is ENHRY and CDR2 is SYGVKD in the germline V gene. The CDR3 nucleotides read TGTGCCATCAGTTGGTCCGAGGTGGCCACTGAAGCTTTCTTT. Translated, it gives CAISWSEVATEAFF.

This clonotype was picked up many times. The chain has TRBV15 and TRBJ2-5; a weak D match, TRBD2 (5 bases). This CDR3 spans 16 amino acids. V gave up 2 bases and J gave up 1 base, with 14 bases separating them. CDR1 is LNHNV, CDR2 YYDKDF, per germline (reference sequence). The CDR3 bases are TGTGCCACCAGCAGACCGGGCTACGAGGGCCAAGAGACCCAGTACTTC. It yields the protein CATSRPGYEGQETQYF.

The chain couples TRBV14 to TRBJ2-1; TRBD2 aligns across 11 bases. CDR1 is SGHDN and CDR2 is FVKESK in the germline V gene. CDR3 length: 13 residues. V lost 5 bases and J lost 7; bases outside the gene matches: 1. CDR3 region: CASSTSGSNEQFF. The CDR3, as DNA: TGTGCCAGCAGCACTAGCGGGAGTAATGAGCAGTTCTTC.

The chain joins TRBV5-1 to TRBJ1-4; 7 bases are a match to TRBD1. Germline V gene sequence: CDR1 SGHRS, CDR2 YFSETQ. Trimming took 3 bases from V and 10 from J; bases not matched to a gene: 6. The length of the CDR3 is 13 residues. The CDR3 region has the DNA TGCGCCAGCAGCTCGACAGGGTCTGGAAAACTGTTTTTT. It is translated as CASSSTGSGKLFF.

The V gene is TRBV29-1, the J gene TRBJ2-5; 8 nucleotides align to TRBD1. The V gene's germline CDR1 is SQVTM and CDR2 ANQGSEA. The V segment lost 2 bases and the J segment 3 bases; nucleotides outside the gene matches: 2. The CDR3 length is 13 residues. Here the CDR3 reads CSVERTGKETQYF. The CDR3 coding sequence is TGCAGCGTTGAAAGGACAGGGAAAGAGACCCAGTACTTC. Based on the CDR3 plus reference TRBV29-1 and TRBJ2-5, the full variable domain is SAVISQKPSRDICQRGTSLTIQCQVDSQVTMMFWYRQQPGQSLTLIATANQGSEATYESGFVIDKFPISRPNLTFSTLTVSNMSPEDSSIYLCSVERTGKETQYFGPGTRLLVL.

V usage is TRBV7-8 and J usage is TRBJ1-3, with 7 positions matching TRBD1. V shed 3 bases, J shed 0 bases, and the junction held 5 bases outside the gene matches. CDR3 length: 16 residues. Germline loops: CDR1 SGHVS, CDR2 FQNEAQ. The CDR3 bases are TGTGCCAGCAGCTTCGGACAGGCGATCTCTGGAAACACCATATATTTT. This encodes CASSFGQAISGNTIYF.

This clonotype was detected only a few times. One junction end disagrees with the germline gene, perhaps due to a read error. The CDR3 DNA reads as TGTGCCACAGGGCCCCCCGGGACAGGTATCTTC. Its translation: CATGPPGTGIF. The chain has TRBV15 and TRBJ2-7; 8 bases agree with TRBD1. This CDR3 contains 11 residues. Germline V gene data show CDR1 as LNHNV and CDR2 as YYDKDF (reference sequence).

The chain combines TRBV7-2 with TRBJ1-5; D gene uncertain. V lost 6 bases and J lost 2, with 11 bases in between. The CDR3 spans 14 residues. Germline V gene data show CDR1 as SGHTA and CDR2 as FQGNSA. The CDR3 region has the DNA TGTGCCAGCAGTTTTCTTGGCCGCAATCAGCCCCAGCATTTT. This gives the protein CASSFLGRNQPQHF.

The table lists this clonotype with many counts. The chain links TRBV28 to TRBJ2-5; D tentatively fits TRBD1 or TRBD2 (5 bases each). The V end lost 6 bases, the J end lost 7 bases, and 18 bases lay between the germline ends. The CDR3 runs 14 residues. The germline gives CDR1 MDHEN, CDR2 SYDVKM. The CDR3 DNA reads as TGTGCCAGCAGCAAGGGACGGGGCTCGTGGACCCAGTACTTC. Amino acids: CASSKGRGSWTQYF.

This chain joins TRBV7-9 and TRBJ1-4, with TRBD1 identical over 11 bases. There are 14 residues in the CDR3. CDR1 and CDR2 (germline): SEHNR, FQNEAQ (reference sequence). After removal of 6 bases from V and 8 bases from J, the junction contained 5 bases not matched to a gene. The CDR3 coding sequence is TGTGCCAGCAGTCGGGACAGGGGGAGCGAAAAACTGTTTTTT. Its translation: CASSRDRGSEKLFF.